Following are 21 T cell receptor beta chains from one sample sequenced in a study of radiation and T cells in renal cell carcinoma. The protocol was immunoSEQ multiplex PCR, while the TCRdb copy is restricted to in-frame clones and leaves out a portion. There are about 170,000 clones in the sample; roughly nine tenths occur only once, and approximately 10% lies in the top ten. Time point reported: blood 4 weeks post-SBRT, at nephrectomy. The sample's treatment: 15 Gy SBRT to primary tumor, nephrectomy 4 weeks later. Material: blood, obtained from a patient whose treatment included radiotherapy and nephrectomy. The source is a woman aged 45-59 years with renal cell carcinoma.

The chain couples TRBV12-5 to TRBJ1-1, with D tentatively TRBD1 (6 bases). The CDR3 has 15 amino acids. Trimming removed 6 bases from V and 0 bases from J, with 14 bases in between. From germline, CDR1 is LGHNT and CDR2 FRNRAP. CDR3 DNA: TGTGCTAGTGGCTCAAGGGGGGTACTGAACACTGAAGCTTTCTTT. It specifies CASGSRGVLNTEAFF.

The chain joins TRBV19 to TRBJ2-7; 7 bases line up with TRBD1. The CDR3 length is 15 residues. V lost 3 bases, J lost 5 bases, and 10 bases stayed unmatched. Germline-derived CDR1 and CDR2 are LNHDA and SQIVND (reference sequence). Here the CDR3 reads CASSMGTELLHEQYF. In DNA, the CDR3 is TGTGCCAGTAGTATGGGGACAGAGCTCCTCCACGAGCAGTACTTC.

V and J are TRBV4-2 and TRBJ1-4; D might be TRBD1 (5 bases). This CDR3 is 17 amino acids long. V was clipped by 4 bases and J by 0 bases, with 15 bases between them. CDR1 and CDR2 from the germline V gene are LGHNA and YNFKEQ. The CDR3 spells CASSPGTSSATNEKLFF. CDR3 nucleotide sequence: TGTGCCAGCAGCCCGGGGACCAGCTCCGCAACTAATGAAAAACTGTTTTTT.

This chain connects TRBV5-1 to TRBJ2-5; D is uncertain. CDR3 length equals 14 residues. CDR1 is SGHRS, CDR2 YFSETQ, per germline. Trimming pared 3 bases from V and 4 bases from J, leaving 13 bases between. As DNA, the CDR3 is TGCGCCAGCAGCTCACTAAGGGCCGGAGAGACCCAGTACTTC. It specifies CASSSLRAGETQYF. The complete variable domain, with remaining parts taken from reference TRBV5-1 and TRBJ2-5, reads KAGVTQTPRYLIKTRGQQVTLSCSPISGHRSVSWYQQTPGQGLQFLFEYFSETQRNKGNFPGRFSGRQFSNSRSEMNVSTLELGDSALYLCASSSLRAGETQYFGPGTRLLVL.

J is TRBJ1-2 and V is TRBV29-1; TRBD1 agrees at 7 bases. Germline values: CDR1 SQVTM, CDR2 ANQGSEA. V dropped 7 bases and J dropped 5; count of bases not matched to a gene: 7. The CDR3 runs to 12 residues. The CDR3 loop is CSATGEFYGYTF. The CDR3 bases are TGCAGCGCTACAGGGGAATTTTATGGCTACACCTTC.

Details on this clone: The junction does not match germline at one end; this may be a read error. In the same sample, other DNA sequences code for this CDR3. The chain carries TRBV4-3 and TRBJ1-2; D unresolved. The CDR3 covers 15 residues. Germline-derived CDR1 and CDR2 are LGHNA and YSLEER. CDR3 sequence reads: CASSQAEKSNYGYTF. The CDR3 DNA sequence: TGCGCCAGCAGCCAAGCAGAGAAAAGTAACTATGGCTACACTTTC.

The chain joins TRBV4-2 to TRBJ2-3, with D perhaps matching TRBD2 (5 bases). This CDR3 comprises 16 residues. The ends were cut back, 1 base at V and 0 bases at J, with 11 bases in the middle. Germline V gene data show CDR1 as LGHNA and CDR2 as YNFKEQ. CDR3 protein: CASSQGEGASTDTQYF. CDR3 bases: TGTGCCAGCAGCCAAGGCGAGGGAGCTAGCACAGATACGCAGTATTTT.

The rearrangement uses TRBV6-5 and TRBJ2-6; D possibly uses TRBD1 or TRBD2 (5 bases each). Trimming took 5 bases from V and 4 from J, leaving 12 bases between them. The CDR3 spans 15 residues. The germline CDR1 and CDR2 sequences are MNHEY and SVGAGI. The CDR3: CASSAWGSGANVLTF. The DNA for the CDR3 is TGTGCCAGCAGTGCGTGGGGGTCCGGGGCCAACGTCCTGACTTTC.

The V and J genes are TRBV9 and TRBJ1-4; possible D gene TRBD1, 5 bases. The germline V and J ends were trimmed by 1 base and 6 bases, with 13 bases remaining between them. CDR1 is SGDLS, CDR2 YYNGEE, per germline. The CDR3 covers 15 residues. CDR3 residues: CASSVSPGVDEKLFF. The DNA of the CDR3 is TGTGCCAGCAGCGTATCGCCGGGGGTGGATGAAAAACTGTTTTTT.

This sequence joins TRBV2 and TRBJ1-5; 9 bases fit TRBD1. This CDR3 is built from 16 residues. Losses at the gene ends were 2 bases for V and 6 bases for J; bases not matched to a gene: 8. Per the germline V gene, CDR1 is SNHLY and CDR2 is FYNNEI. This CDR3 is CASSETTGGGGQPQHF. The DNA of the CDR3 is TGTGCCAGCAGTGAAACAACAGGGGGCGGGGGTCAGCCCCAGCATTTT.

This chain joins TRBV7-8 and TRBJ2-1; D ambiguous. CDR3 length: 13 residues. Trimming removed 1 base at V and 11 bases at J, with 12 bases between. Germline V gene lookup returns CDR1 SGHVS and CDR2 FQNEAQ. CDR3 nucleotide sequence: TGTGCCAGCAGCTTAGTCGACCGACGTAAGCAGTTCTTC. The encoded protein is CASSLVDRRKQFF.

This clone showed up just once. The gene calls are TRBV5-4 and TRBJ2-7, with 8 nucleotides matching TRBD1. The CDR3 covers 17 residues. Germline CDR1 reads SGHNT; CDR2 reads YYREEE (reference sequence). The trim removed 4 bases at V and 1 base at J, leaving 13 bases unmatched. The CDR3 reads CASSPGTGITISYEQYF. The CDR3 nucleotides are TGTGCCAGCAGCCCTGGGACAGGCATTACCATTTCCTACGAGCAGTACTTC.

J is TRBJ1-4 and V is TRBV30, with D perhaps TRBD1 (5 bases). The germline V and J ends were trimmed by 5 bases and 3 bases, with 13 bases remaining between them. Per germline, CDR1 GTSNPN and CDR2 SVGIG (reference sequence). This CDR3 is 14 amino acids long. The CDR3: CAWGGGTANEKLFF. In nucleotides, the CDR3 is TGTGCCTGGGGAGGAGGGACGGCTAATGAAAAACTGTTTTTT.

The V call is TRBV6-5, the J call TRBJ2-7, with D perhaps TRBD1 (6 bases). Germline loops: CDR1 MNHEY, CDR2 SVGAGI. Trimming cost V 6 bases and J 3 bases, with 18 bases left between them. The CDR3 has 15 residues. Here the CDR3 DNA reads TGTGCCAGCAGCCAGCTAGGCTTGACAGGCTACGAGCAGTACTTC. Translated, it gives CASSQLGLTGYEQYF.

The chain is built from TRBV6-6 and TRBJ2-3; 14 positions match TRBD2. Germline lookup yields CDR1 MNHNY and CDR2 SVGAGI (reference sequence). This CDR3 has 16 amino acids. Trimming at V came to 5 bases and at J to 0 bases, leaving 1 base not matched to a gene. The DNA for the CDR3 is TGTGCCAGCAGTCGGACTAGCGGGGGGAGCACAGATACGCAGTATTTT. It codes for CASSRTSGGSTDTQYF.

V and J are TRBV5-1 and TRBJ1-2; no definite D call. Germline V gives CDR1 SGHRS, CDR2 YFSETQ. V was pared by 0 bases and J by 8 bases, with 11 bases between. The CDR3 length is 13 residues. The CDR3 DNA sequence: TGCGCCAGCAGCTTGGAACCGCAGGTGGGCTACACCTTC. The encoded protein is CASSLEPQVGYTF.

V and J are TRBV27 and TRBJ2-7, with 9 bases that match TRBD2. The ends lost 5 bases at V and 1 base at J; junction bases unmatched: 3. The CDR3 is made up of 14 amino acids. Per germline, CDR1 MNHEY and CDR2 SMNVEV (reference sequence). This CDR3 is CASSIAGASYEQYF. The CDR3 nucleotides read TGTGCCAGCAGTATAGCGGGGGCGTCCTACGAGCAGTACTTC.

The rearrangement joins TRBV5-1 to TRBJ1-1; maybe TRBD1 (6 bases). Germline CDR1 and CDR2: SGHRS and YFSETQ. This CDR3 comprises 16 residues. V was shortened by 3 bases and J by 0 bases, with 15 bases between the two germline ends. CDR3 sequence reads: CASSWQGRRMNTEAFF. CDR3 DNA: TGCGCCAGCAGCTGGCAGGGGCGACGAATGAACACTGAAGCTTTCTTT.

V usage is TRBV6-1 and J usage is TRBJ1-1; D not resolved. Trimming took 5 bases from V and 7 from J, leaving 17 bases between them. The CDR3 totals 14 residues. Germline V lookup: CDR1 MNHNS, CDR2 SASEGT. This CDR3 is CASSPDWKPREAFF. The CDR3 coding sequence is TGTGCCAGCAGTCCCGATTGGAAGCCCCGTGAAGCTTTCTTT.

V is TRBV18 and J is TRBJ1-5; D call uncertain. This CDR3 comprises 15 residues. Germline lookup yields CDR1 KGHSH and CDR2 LQKENI. V shed 2 bases and J shed 0 bases, with 8 bases lying between them. The CDR3 DNA follows: TGTGCCAGCTCACCATCGGGGTTTAGCAATCAGCCCCAGCATTTT. Amino acids: CASSPSGFSNQPQHF.

V and J are TRBV18 and TRBJ2-1; D uncertain. The germline V gene has CDR1 KGHSH and CDR2 LQKENI. V was clipped by 1 base and J by 1 base, with 11 bases between them. The CDR3 covers 16 residues. As DNA, the CDR3 is TGTGCCAGCTCACCACTGATCCCAGCATCCTACAATGAGCAGTTCTTC. Translated, it gives CASSPLIPASYNEQFF.